Following are 19 T cell receptor beta chains from one sample sequenced in a study of graft-versus-host responses after intestinal transplantation. This table comes from immunoSEQ multiplex PCR, and its TCRdb copy is limited to in-frame clones, with some not included. The profile shows tens of thousands of clones, 91% of them singletons. This sample comprised PBMCs, obtained nearly 670 days after intestinal transplant. The receptor source for this set is a human patient who received an intestinal transplant, so some T cells may come from the graft donor.

The CDR3 region is CASSRRIRDTGELFF. DNA for the CDR3: TGTGCCAGCAGCAGGCGGATCAGGGACACCGGGGAGCTGTTTTTT. The chain recombines TRBV5-6 with TRBJ2-2; TRBD1 is a possible D gene (5 bases). CDR1 is SGHDT and CDR2 is YYEEEE in the germline V gene. V lost 4 bases to trimming and J lost 3 bases, with 13 bases between them. This CDR3 is 15 amino acids long.

J is TRBJ1-5 and V is TRBV11-2, with D unclear. The CDR3 contains 14 residues. Trimming removed 5 bases at V and 5 bases at J, with 13 bases between. Germline CDR1 is SGHAT and CDR2 is FQNNGV. CDR3 sequence (DNA): TGTGCCAGCAGCCCTGGGAGGGCCGATCAGCCCCAGCATTTT. This gives the protein CASSPGRADQPQHF.

This chain links TRBV13 with TRBJ2-2; TRBD2 agrees at 9 bases. The CDR3 has 20 amino acids. Unmatched junction bases numbered 20, after V lost 5 bases and J lost 4 bases. CDR1 is PRHDT and CDR2 is FYEKMQ in the germline V gene (reference sequence). In DNA form, the CDR3 reads TGTGCCAGCAGCCATCACATAGGGGTGGCGGGGGGGCCTAGCACCGGGGAGCTGTTTTTT. Protein sequence: CASSHHIGVAGGPSTGELFF.

The chain has TRBV27 and TRBJ2-3, with TRBD2 matching 7 bases. The CDR3 runs to 14 residues. Germline V gene lookup returns CDR1 MNHEY and CDR2 SMNVEV (reference sequence). Losses at the gene ends were 6 bases for V and 0 bases for J; bases not matched to a gene: 3. CDR3 sequence (DNA): TGTGCCAGCAGGTCAGCGGGGAGCACAGATACGCAGTATTTT. Protein sequence: CASRSAGSTDTQYF.

The CDR3 loop is CASSPGGNYGYTF. The DNA of the CDR3 is TGTGCCAGTAGTCCCGGGGGTAACTATGGCTACACCTTC. The rearrangement uses TRBV19 and TRBJ1-2, with D tentatively TRBD1 (5 bases). This CDR3 has 13 amino acids. Germline V lookup: CDR1 LNHDA, CDR2 SQIVND (reference sequence). Trimming shortened V by 5 bases and J by 1 base, and 8 bases separated the two germline ends.

This clone was observed a few times. The V call is TRBV27, the J call TRBJ1-6; D gene ambiguous. Germline CDR1 MNHEY, CDR2 SMNVEV (reference sequence). The germline V and J ends were trimmed by 6 bases and 6 bases, with 6 bases remaining between them. CDR3 length equals 12 residues. The chain's CDR3 is CASRDSNSPLHF. CDR3 nucleotide sequence: TGTGCCAGCAGAGATAGTAATTCACCCCTCCACTTT.

The chain recombines TRBV6-1 with TRBJ1-5; tentatively, D is TRBD1 (5 bases). The germline gives CDR1 MNHNS, CDR2 SASEGT. The CDR3 loop spans 16 amino acids. V lost 2 bases to trimming and J lost 2 bases, with 13 bases between them. CDR3 protein: CASSEPRVLGNQPQHF. In DNA, the CDR3 is TGTGCCAGCAGTGAACCCAGGGTGTTGGGCAATCAGCCCCAGCATTTT.

V is TRBV5-8 and J is TRBJ1-6; 11 positions match TRBD1. V lost 3 bases, J lost 7 bases, and 0 bases stayed unmatched. CDR1 and CDR2 from the germline V gene are SGHTS and YDEGEE. The CDR3 has 14 amino acids. CDR3 sequence (DNA): TGTGCCAGCAGCTGGGACAGGGGGAATTCACCCCTCCACTTT. As protein: CASSWDRGNSPLHF.

The V gene is TRBV7-2, the J gene TRBJ1-1, with D tentatively TRBD1 (6 bases). Between the trimmed V and J ends, which lost 3 bases and 3 bases, there was a span of 11 bases. The CDR3 length is 14 residues. Germline-derived CDR1 and CDR2 are SGHTA and FQGNSA. CDR3 amino acids: CASSFFRGHTEAFF. The CDR3 DNA reads as TGTGCCAGCAGCTTCTTCAGGGGCCACACTGAAGCTTTCTTT. The full variable domain, completed using reference TRBV7-2 and TRBJ1-1, is GAGVSQSPSNKVTEKGKDVELRCDPISGHTALYWYRQSLGQGLEFLIYFQGNSAPDKSGLPSDRFSAERTGGSVSTLTIQRTQQEDSAVYLCASSFFRGHTEAFFGQGTRLTVV.

The chain joins TRBV27 to TRBJ2-7; D may be TRBD1 or TRBD2 (5 bases each). V was trimmed by 7 bases and J by 3 bases, leaving 19 bases between them. Germline CDR1 reads MNHEY; CDR2 reads SMNVEV (reference sequence). The CDR3 loop spans 15 amino acids. In nucleotides, the CDR3 is TGTGCCAGCACATCCGCCGGGACGGGAATCTACGAGCAGTACTTC. Translation gives CASTSAGTGIYEQYF.

The V and J genes are TRBV7-2 and TRBJ1-1, with D unclear. This CDR3 spans 11 amino acids. Germline V gives CDR1 SGHTA, CDR2 FQGNSA. Trimming removed 1 base at V and 5 bases at J, with 2 bases between. CDR3 sequence (DNA): TGTGCCAGCAGCTTAGTTACTGAAGCTTTCTTT. Translating it yields CASSLVTEAFF. The variable domain in full, with the rest retrieved from reference TRBV7-2 and TRBJ1-1, is GAGVSQSPSNKVTEKGKDVELRCDPISGHTALYWYRQSLGQGLEFLIYFQGNSAPDKSGLPSDRFSAERTGGSVSTLTIQRTQQEDSAVYLCASSLVTEAFFGQGTRLTVV.

V gene TRBV27 combines with J gene TRBJ2-5, with a possible D match to TRBD1 (6 bases). This CDR3 comprises 14 residues. Germline V gives CDR1 MNHEY, CDR2 SMNVEV (reference sequence). V lost 5 bases and J 2 bases, leaving 12 bases between the germline ends. The CDR3 protein is CASSKGVGQETQYF. CDR3 coding DNA: TGTGCCAGCAGTAAGGGGGTAGGGCAAGAGACCCAGTACTTC.

This chain links TRBV19 with TRBJ1-5; 10 bases are a match to TRBD1. With V trimmed by 5 bases and J by 0 bases, 7 bases remained unmatched. Looked up from germline, CDR1 is LNHDA and CDR2 is SQIVND (reference sequence). There are 17 residues in the CDR3. DNA for the CDR3: TGTGCCAGTAGTCCCGACGACAGGGGGCTTAGCAATCAGCCCCAGCATTTT. Protein sequence: CASSPDDRGLSNQPQHF.

V is TRBV5-6 and J is TRBJ2-7, with 7 bases fitting TRBD2. The CDR3 is made up of 14 amino acids. Germline V gene sequence: CDR1 SGHDT, CDR2 YYEEEE. V lost 0 bases, J lost 4 bases, and 4 bases stayed unmatched. The CDR3 DNA follows: TGTGCCAGCAGCTTGGGCGGGAGCAAATACGAGCAGTACTTC. It translates to CASSLGGSKYEQYF.

This chain links TRBV9 with TRBJ1-2; the D is unclear. Germline V lookup: CDR1 SGDLS, CDR2 YYNGEE. Between the trimmed V and J ends, which lost 4 bases and 11 bases, there was a span of 18 bases. The CDR3 length is 13 residues. DNA of the CDR3: TGTGCCAGCAGCCCCGCGGACCCTTTCGGGTACACCTTC. Its translation: CASSPADPFGYTF.

The chain joins TRBV5-1 to TRBJ2-5; the D gene is possibly TRBD1 (6 bases). V was trimmed by 1 base and J by 4 bases, leaving 17 bases between them. Germline CDR1 reads SGHRS; CDR2 reads YFSETQ. This CDR3 comprises 16 residues. CDR3 region: CASSLYMTGDRETQYF. CDR3 coding DNA: TGCGCCAGCAGCTTGTATATGACAGGAGATAGAGAGACCCAGTACTTC.

The chain couples TRBV10-3 to TRBJ1-2; D may be TRBD1 (6 bases). CDR3 length equals 13 residues. Trimming left V 6 bases short and J 7 bases short, with 15 bases between. Germline CDR1 is ENHRY and CDR2 is SYGVKD. This CDR3 reads CAIRVQGSSGYTF. In DNA form, the CDR3 reads TGTGCCATCAGGGTTCAGGGGTCGTCTGGCTACACCTTC.

A few counts support this clone. The chain is built from TRBV18 and TRBJ1-2; D ambiguous. Deletions cut 6 bases from V and 3 bases from J, with 11 bases between. This CDR3 spans 13 amino acids. CDR1 KGHSH and CDR2 LQKENI come from the germline V gene. The DNA for the CDR3 is TGTGCCAGCTCCTCACAGTCGGACTATGGCTACACCTTC. Its protein product is CASSSQSDYGYTF.

The count of this clone is one. The rearrangement joins TRBV5-4 to TRBJ1-3, with unresolved D. Germline V gives CDR1 SGHNT, CDR2 YYREEE (reference sequence). CDR3 length equals 13 residues. The V and J ends lost 4 bases and 4 bases respectively, with 9 bases between them. This CDR3 is CASSVPTGNTIYF. The CDR3 nucleotides read TGTGCCAGCAGCGTACCTACAGGAAACACCATATATTTT.